This TCR beta chain was profiled in a study of blood T cell repertoires in COVID-19. The overall study: Sources were T cells, B-cell-depleted T cells, or PBMCs; the material itself was cDNA or gDNA.

The length of the CDR3 is 14 residues. V lost 0 bases, J lost 6 bases, and 9 bases lay in between. Per the germline V gene, CDR1 is SGHKS and CDR2 is YYEKEE (reference sequence). Per the original data handling: From reference gene primer amplification, estimates of nucleated cell counts were derived. The data were produced by immunoSEQ multiplex PCR, yet TCRdb's version contains in-frame clones alone and is incomplete. Clone size and the V and J calls come from that table; the DNA yielded D and trimming. The sample records 450,000 to 500,000 clones, 75% to 90% being singletons. The TCR comes from a human donor in a cohort sampled during active COVID-19. This rearrangement joins TRBV5-5 to TRBJ2-2; D call uncertain. Sequenced: peripheral blood. CDR3 in amino acids: CASSLDPPPGELFF. CDR3 sequence (DNA): TGTGCCAGCAGCTTGGATCCCCCTCCCGGGGAGCTGTTTTTT. Full variable domain (remainder filled in from reference TRBV5-5 and TRBJ2-2): DAGVTQSPTHLIKTRGQQVTLRCSPISGHKSVSWYQQVLGQGPQFIFQYYEKEERGRGNFPDRFSARQFPNYSSELNVNALLLGDSALYLCASSLDPPPGELFFGEGSRLTVL.